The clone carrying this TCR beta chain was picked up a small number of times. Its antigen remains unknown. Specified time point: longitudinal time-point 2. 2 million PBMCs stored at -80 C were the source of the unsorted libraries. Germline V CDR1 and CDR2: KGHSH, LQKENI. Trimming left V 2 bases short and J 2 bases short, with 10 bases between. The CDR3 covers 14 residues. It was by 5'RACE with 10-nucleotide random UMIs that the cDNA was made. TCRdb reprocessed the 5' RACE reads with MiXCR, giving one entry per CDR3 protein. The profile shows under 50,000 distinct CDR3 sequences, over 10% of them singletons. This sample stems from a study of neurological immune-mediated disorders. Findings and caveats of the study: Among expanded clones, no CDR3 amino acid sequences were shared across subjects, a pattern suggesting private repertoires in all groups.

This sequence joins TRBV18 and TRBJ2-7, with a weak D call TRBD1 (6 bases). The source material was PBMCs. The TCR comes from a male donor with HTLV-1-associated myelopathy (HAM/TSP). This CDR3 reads CASSPSAGAYEQYF. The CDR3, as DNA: TGTGCCAGCTCACCATCGGCAGGGGCCTACGAGCAGTACTTC.